Ten or more counts support the clone carrying this TCR beta chain. This sample was taken from a study of T-cell reconstitution after alpha-beta-depleted transplantation in children. There are 15 residues in the CDR3. J was trimmed by 6 bases and V by 4 bases; bases with no gene match: 12. Germline loops: CDR1 DFQATT, CDR2 SNEGSKA (reference sequence). It was with unique molecular identifiers that the TCRbeta library was prepared. TCRdb reprocessed the PCR reads with MiXCR, giving one entry per CDR3 protein. The sample consists of roughly 100,000 distinct CDR3 sequences, more than 7% of them appearing once.

The sample in question was PBMCs from the stem cell graft donor, obtained from the stem cell graft. The chain is built from TRBV20-1 and TRBJ1-5, with TRBD1 matching over 7 bases. The receptor was derived from a human donor who donated a stem cell graft to a child with congenital amegakaryocytic thrombocytopenia. The chain's CDR3 is CSAMGEGARSQPQHF. The CDR3 DNA reads as TGCAGTGCTATGGGTGAGGGGGCGAGGAGTCAGCCCCAGCATTTT.